This T cell receptor (beta chain) was recorded in a study of T cell changes during pregnancy in multiple sclerosis. Libraries were prepared by immunoSEQ multiplex PCR; TCRdb keeps only in-frame clonotypes and omits some of them. The data hold 35,000 to 50,000 clones, with roughly 93% observed a single time. V lost 5 bases to trimming and J lost 8 bases; unmatched junction nucleotides: 4. The CDR3 extends over 13 amino acids. Germline V CDR1 and CDR2: SGHVS, FQNEAQ. The gene calls are TRBV7-8 and TRBJ2-1; 9 bases line up with TRBD1. This clonotype was sampled from a female donor with multiple sclerosis, enrolled in a pregnancy study. The source material was PBMCs (not recorded whether the cells were cultured). Written as DNA, the CDR3 is TGTGCCAGCAGCCGGGACAGGGCCGATGAGCAGTTCTTC. Translated, it gives CASSRDRADEQFF.